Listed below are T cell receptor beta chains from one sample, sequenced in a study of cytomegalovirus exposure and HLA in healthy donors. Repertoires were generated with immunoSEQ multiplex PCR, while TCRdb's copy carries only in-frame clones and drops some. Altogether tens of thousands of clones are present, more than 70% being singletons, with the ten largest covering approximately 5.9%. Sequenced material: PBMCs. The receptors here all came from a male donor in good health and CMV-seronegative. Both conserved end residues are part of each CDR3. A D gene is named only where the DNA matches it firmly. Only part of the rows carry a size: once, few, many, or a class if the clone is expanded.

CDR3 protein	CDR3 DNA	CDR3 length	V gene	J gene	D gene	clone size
CASSYSRGHTEAFF	TGTGCCAGCAGTTACTCGAGGGGGCACACTGAAGCTTTCTTT	14	TRBV6-6	TRBJ1-1	TRBD1	few
CASSLSYQQPQHF	TGTGCCAGCAGCTTGAGTTATCAGCAGCCCCAGCATTTT	13	TRBV5-5	TRBJ1-5	-	-
CASSLEARGEGYTF	TGCGCCAGCAGCTTGGAAGCCCGAGGAGAAGGCTACACCTTC	14	TRBV5-1	TRBJ1-2	-	-
CASRPTGGLSNEQFF	TGCGCCAGCAGGCCTACAGGGGGACTAAGCAATGAGCAGTTCTTC	15	TRBV5-1	TRBJ2-1	-	-
CASSLDSDASTDTQYF	TGTGCCAGCAGCTTGGACAGTGATGCTAGCACAGATACGCAGTATTTT	16	TRBV5-4	TRBJ2-3	-	-
CAWRRGEAYEQYF	TGTGCCTGGAGACGGGGGGAGGCATACGAGCAGTACTTC	13	TRBV30	TRBJ2-7	TRBD2	-
CASSPNRESGQPQHF	TGTGCCAGCAGCCCAAACAGGGAGAGTGGCCAGCCCCAGCATTTT	15	TRBV7-6	TRBJ1-5	-	-
CASTPAGLSGYTF	TGTGCCAGCACCCCGGCGGGCCTATCAGGCTACACCTTC	13	TRBV5-5	TRBJ1-2	-	-
CASSLGIGTGDEQFF	TGTGCCAGCAGCTTGGGGATCGGGACAGGGGACGAGCAGTTCTTC	15	TRBV5-6	TRBJ2-1	TRBD1	-
CASSRTLAGAYEQYF	TGTGCCAGCAGCCGGACACTAGCGGGGGCCTACGAGCAGTACTTC	15	TRBV7-9	TRBJ2-7	TRBD2	-
CASSLEISGADTQYF	TGTGCCAGCAGCTTGGAGATTAGCGGCGCAGATACGCAGTATTTT	15	TRBV5-6	TRBJ2-3	-	-
CAGSPPYPGKTEAFF	TGTGCCGGCAGCCCCCCTTACCCGGGAAAGACTGAAGCTTTCTTT	15	TRBV11-2	TRBJ1-1	-	-
CASSPRAGDTGELFF	TGTGCCAGCTCACCCCGGGCAGGGGACACCGGGGAGCTGTTTTTT	15	TRBV18	TRBJ2-2	-	-
CASSLNGEPLHF	TGTGCCAGCAGCTTAAATGGGGAGCCCCTCCACTTT	12	TRBV7-2	TRBJ1-6	-	-
CASSPPRGKDYGYTF	TGTGCCAGCTCACCACCGCGGGGCAAGGACTATGGCTACACCTTC	15	TRBV18	TRBJ1-2	-	-
CASSPQGGEQFF	TGTGCCAGCAGCCCTCAGGGAGGAGAGCAGTTCTTC	12	TRBV6-6	TRBJ2-1	-	-
CASSSRGRNQPQHF	TGTGCCAGCAGTTCCAGGGGGAGGAATCAGCCCCAGCATTTT	14	TRBV5-8	TRBJ1-5	TRBD1	-
CASRIGTGVSYEQYF	TGTGCCAGCAGGATTGGGACAGGTGTCTCCTACGAGCAGTACTTC	15	TRBV2	TRBJ2-7	TRBD1	-
CASSKIFGQGGALGTEAFF	TGTGCCAGCAGTAAGATCTTTGGACAGGGGGGGGCGTTGGGCACTGAAGCTTTCTTT	19	TRBV28	TRBJ1-1	TRBD1	once
CASRNLRWGELFF	TGTGCCAGCCGAAACCTGAGATGGGGGGAGCTGTTTTTT	13	TRBV6-5	TRBJ2-2	-	-
CAWRDPGGISGNTIYF	TGTGCCTGGAGAGATCCAGGGGGCATCTCTGGAAACACCATATATTTT	16	TRBV30	TRBJ1-3	TRBD1	-
CASSLGTGNQPQHF	TGTGCCAGCAGCTTGGGCACGGGGAATCAGCCCCAGCATTTT	14	TRBV5-6	TRBJ1-5	-	-
CASSSTSSGVRETQYF	TGCGCCAGCAGCTCGACCTCTAGCGGGGTGCGGGAGACCCAGTACTTC	16	TRBV5-1	TRBJ2-5	TRBD2	-
CASSGGEGNVNTIYF	TGTGCCAGCAGCGGCGGGGAGGGGAACGTAAACACCATATATTTT	15	TRBV2	TRBJ1-3	-	-
CASSDNEQFF	TGTGCTTCGAGCGACAATGAGCAGTTCTTC	10	TRBV30	TRBJ2-1	-	once
CASSFMFGDPYEQYF	TGTGCCAGTAGTTTTATGTTCGGGGATCCCTACGAGCAGTACTTC	15	TRBV19	TRBJ2-7	-	-
CASSPTGTRGNTIYF	TGTGCCAGCAGCCCTACAGGGACAAGGGGAAACACCATATATTTT	15	TRBV9	TRBJ1-3	-	-
CASSFGRESSEAFF	TGTGCCAGTAGTTTTGGGAGAGAGAGTTCTGAAGCTTTCTTT	14	TRBV19	TRBJ1-1	-	-
CASSQGRLQGREQFF	TGTGCCAGCAGCCAAGGACGGCTACAGGGACGGGAGCAGTTCTTC	15	TRBV4-2	TRBJ2-1	-	once
CASSLALAGGETQYF	TGTGCCAGCAGCTTAGCCCTAGCGGGGGGAGAGACCCAGTACTTC	15	TRBV7-2	TRBJ2-5	TRBD2	-
CAWSVVGGRIGNSPLHF	TGTGCCTGGAGTGTAGTGGGGGGGAGGATCGGAAATTCACCCCTCCACTTT	17	TRBV30	TRBJ1-6	-	-
CASSSPGGGADTQYF	TGTGCCAGCAGCTCCCCCGGCGGGGGCGCGGATACGCAGTATTTT	15	TRBV7-2	TRBJ2-3	-	-
CASSSVGGTIYNEQFF	TGTGCCAGCAGCTCCGTCGGGGGGACCATTTACAATGAGCAGTTCTTC	16	TRBV7-3	TRBJ2-1	TRBD2	-
CASKWGDQPQHF	TGTGCCAGCAAATGGGGGGATCAGCCCCAGCATTTT	12	TRBV2	TRBJ1-5	-	-
CASSDTGQGRYEQYF	TGTGCCAGCAGCGACACGGGACAGGGTCGCTACGAGCAGTACTTC	15	TRBV11-3	TRBJ2-7	TRBD1	-
CSATSVSGNTIYF	TGCAGCGCTACCTCGGTGTCTGGAAACACCATATATTTT	13	TRBV29-1	TRBJ1-3	-	once
CASSVGLGGTGELFF	TGTGCCAGCAGCGTAGGACTAGGAGGTACCGGGGAGCTGTTTTTT	15	TRBV9	TRBJ2-2	-	-
CSVEAGAYGYTF	TGCAGCGTTGAGGCAGGGGCCTATGGCTACACCTTC	12	TRBV29-1	TRBJ1-2	-	-
CASSVGHRDTGELFF	TGTGCCAGCAGCGTAGGGCACAGGGACACCGGGGAGCTGTTTTTT	15	TRBV9	TRBJ2-2	-	-
CASSDRESSYNEQFF	TGTGCCAGCAGTGATCGGGAGAGCTCCTACAATGAGCAGTTCTTC	15	TRBV25-1	TRBJ2-1	-	-
CASSPGGSQNYEQYF	TGTGCCAGCTCACCAGGAGGCAGCCAAAACTACGAGCAGTACTTC	15	TRBV18	TRBJ2-7	-	-
CASSQDLVAYEQYF	TGCGCCAGCAGCCAAGATCTAGTAGCTTACGAGCAGTACTTC	14	TRBV4-3	TRBJ2-7	-	-
CASSLGPAGGIDTQYF	TGTGCCAGCAGCTTAGGTCCAGCGGGGGGGATAGATACGCAGTATTTT	16	TRBV11-2	TRBJ2-3	TRBD2	once
CASSLTTGGAGNTIYF	TGTGCCAGCAGCTTAACGACAGGGGGCGCGGGAAACACCATATATTTT	16	TRBV7-2	TRBJ1-3	TRBD1	-
CASSPPSGFGYNEQFF	TGTGCCAGCAGTCCCCCAAGCGGGTTTGGATACAATGAGCAGTTCTTC	16	TRBV5-4	TRBJ2-1	-	few
CASSKRRGQTNNEKLFF	TGTGCCAGCAGCAAAAGAAGGGGGCAAACCAATAATGAAAAACTGTTTTTT	17	TRBV21-1	TRBJ1-4	-	-
CSVLPGSTDTQYF	TGCAGCGTTCTTCCAGGGAGCACAGATACGCAGTATTTT	13	TRBV29-1	TRBJ2-3	-	-
CASSLLADSINSPLHF	TGTGCCAGCAGCTTACTCGCCGACAGCATTAATTCACCCCTCCACTTT	16	TRBV11-2	TRBJ1-6	-	-
CASSLTGTHTEAFF	TGTGCCAGTAGTTTGACAGGGACCCACACTGAAGCTTTCTTT	14	TRBV19	TRBJ1-1	TRBD1	-
CASSFGGSGYGYTF	TGTGCCAGCAGCTTCGGGGGTTCCGGCTATGGCTACACCTTC	14	TRBV7-8	TRBJ1-2	-	-